A selection of T cell receptor beta chains follows, all from one sample in a study of blood T cell repertoires in COVID-19. The repertoire was sequenced with immunoSEQ multiplex PCR; TCRdb's copy has only in-frame clones and lacks some. The sample has roughly 250,000 clones; 84% are singletons. Material: peripheral blood. These receptors all come from a human donor in a cohort sampled during active COVID-19. Each CDR3 is given with its conserved first and last residue. D genes are given only for firm matches. Size is stated for part of the rows, as once, few or many counts, or as a class when the clone is expanded.

TRBJ2-3 NA NA TRBV7-6 TGTGCCAGCAGCCGGCCTAGGGATACGCAGTATTTT CASSRPRDTQYF
TRBJ2-5 TRBD2 NA TRBV28 TGTGCCAGCCTTGCGGGGGGCCCTGGGTACCAAGAGACCCAGTACTTC CASLAGGPGYQETQYF
TRBJ1-1 NA NA TRBV5-1 TGCGCCAGCAGCATAGGACAGACTTACACTGAAGCTTTCTTT CASSIGQTYTEAFF
TRBJ1-1 NA NA TRBV7-2 TGTGCCAGCAGCTCGCCCCGGCGGGCAGCGAACCTGAACACTGAAGCTTTCTTT CASSSPRRAANLNTEAFF
TRBJ2-5 NA NA TRBV11-1 TGTGCCAGCAGCTACAGGGACATGGGGGAGACCCAGTACTTC CASSYRDMGETQYF
TRBJ1-4 NA NA TRBV25-1 TGTGCCAGCAGTGAATTCGGACAATTTGAAAAACTGTTTTTT CASSEFGQFEKLFF
TRBJ1-3 TRBD1 NA TRBV6-1 TGTGCCAGCAGTGAGTACAGGGGCTCTGGAAACACCATATATTTT CASSEYRGSGNTIYF
TRBJ2-2 NA NA TRBV5-8 TGTGCCAGCAGCTTGGTTGAGATAACGAACACCGGGGAGCTGTTTTTT CASSLVEITNTGELFF
TRBJ1-1 NA NA TRBV24-1 TGTGCCACCAGGGACAGTAACACTGAAGCTTTCTTT CATRDSNTEAFF
TRBJ1-2 NA once TRBV7-2 TGTGCCAGCACATCGACAGGCAGTAACTATGGCTACACCTTC CASTSTGSNYGYTF
TRBJ2-1 TRBD2 few TRBV19 TGTGCCAGTAAAGGACTAGCGGGGGGGCAAGGTGAGCAGTTCTTC CASKGLAGGQGEQFF
TRBJ2-2 TRBD1 NA TRBV6-4 TGTGCCAGCAGTGACGGACAGGGCAGTGCCGGGGAGCTGTTTTTT CASSDGQGSAGELFF
TRBJ1-1 NA NA TRBV5-1 TGCGCCAGCAGCTCGAGAGACGGAGGTAACACTGAAGCTTTCTTT CASSSRDGGNTEAFF
TRBJ2-7 NA NA TRBV5-5 TGTGCCAGCAGCTTTCTTCAGACACCGAGCTCCTACGAGCAGTACTTC CASSFLQTPSSYEQYF
TRBJ2-1 NA NA TRBV5-1 TGCGCCAGCAGCCCGGAGGGGCCTAGAAATGAGCAGTTCTTC CASSPEGPRNEQFF
TRBJ2-3 TRBD1 NA TRBV27 TGTGCCAGCAGTTTCGGGGACAGCGATACGCAGTATTTT CASSFGDSDTQYF
TRBJ1-1 NA NA TRBV18 TGTGCCAGCTCACCTTGGGCCAGCCCCGCTGAAGCTTTCTTT CASSPWASPAEAFF
TRBJ1-2 NA NA TRBV6-4 TGTGCCAGCAGTGCCTCCGGGGGGAACGGCTACACCTTC CASSASGGNGYTF
TRBJ2-1 NA NA TRBV2 TGTGCCAGCGATCTGACAGGATACAATGAGCAGTTCTTC CASDLTGYNEQFF
TRBJ1-1 NA NA TRBV10-3 TGTGCCATCAGTGAATTCAGAAATGAAGCTTTCTTT CAISEFRNEAFF
TRBJ2-7 NA few TRBV2 TGTGCCAGCAGTGTTGCGACAGAGCAGTACTTC CASSVATEQYF
TRBJ2-1 TRBD2 once TRBV6-1 TGTGCCAGCAGTGAAGGAGCGGCGGGAGGTGAGCAGTTCTTC CASSEGAAGGEQFF
TRBJ2-3 TRBD2 NA TRBV19 TGTGCCAGTAGCCCTCCCCCTGGACTAGCGGGATCACGAGATACGCAGTATTTT CASSPPPGLAGSRDTQYF
TRBJ1-1 TRBD1 NA TRBV6-2/TRBV6-3 TGTGCCAGCAGTTCTAACAGGGGGATGGACACTGAAGCTTTCTTT CASSSNRGMDTEAFF
TRBJ2-7 NA NA TRBV9 TGTGCCAGCAGCGCAGAGCAGGGGGGCACGCCATACGAGCAGTACTTC CASSAEQGGTPYEQYF
TRBJ2-1 TRBD2 NA TRBV24-1 TGTGCCACCAGTGACCCTAGGACTAGCGGCAATGAGCAGTTCTTC CATSDPRTSGNEQFF
TRBJ2-2 NA NA TRBV6-5 TGTGCCAGCAGTACAGTTACCGGGGAGCTGTTTTTT CASSTVTGELFF
TRBJ2-1 NA NA TRBV19 TGTGCCAGTAGTACAGGCTGGGCATACAATGAGCAGTTCTTC CASSTGWAYNEQFF
TRBJ1-1 NA NA TRBV9 TGTGCCAGCAGCGTAGAGGCGGGAGGGATCATGAACACTGAAGCTTTCTTT CASSVEAGGIMNTEAFF
TRBJ2-1 TRBD2 NA TRBV4-2 TGTGCCAGCAGCCAAGTAGCTAGCGGTGCCTACAATGAGCAGTTCTTC CASSQVASGAYNEQFF
TRBJ2-3 TRBD2 NA TRBV5-1 TGCGCCAGCAGCCTGAGCGGGGGGGACACAGATACGCAGTATTTT CASSLSGGDTDTQYF
TRBJ2-3 TRBD2 few TRBV19 TGTGCCAGTAAGCCGCGGGAGTCTCCAGATACGCAGTATTTT CASKPRESPDTQYF
TRBJ1-1 TRBD1 NA TRBV4-2 TGTGCCAGCAGCCCCGGACAGGGGGCATTTAATCCTGAAGCTTTCTTT CASSPGQGAFNPEAFF
TRBJ2-3 TRBD1 NA TRBV2 TGTGCCAGCAGTGCGGACAGGGCACGCACAGATACGCAGTATTTT CASSADRARTDTQYF
TRBJ1-1 NA few TRBV18 TGTGCCAGCTCACTGAGCCCTGCGGGGAACACTGAAGCTTTCTTT CASSLSPAGNTEAFF
TRBJ1-1 TRBD1 once TRBV7-8 TGTGCCAGCAGCCCGACAGGGAAGGGCACTGAAGCTTTCTTT CASSPTGKGTEAFF
TRBJ2-1 NA NA TRBV2 TGTGCCAGCGGCCGGGACTCTGTCAATGAGCAGTTCTTC CASGRDSVNEQFF
TRBJ1-1 NA NA TRBV4-3 TGCGCCAGCAGCCAAGGATCGCTCAGATGGAACACTGAAGCTTTCTTT CASSQGSLRWNTEAFF
TRBJ1-5 NA few TRBV10-1 TGCGCCAGCAGTGTCGCGGGTAATCAGCCCCAGCATTTT CASSVAGNQPQHF
TRBJ2-3 NA NA TRBV7-2 TGTGCCAGCAGCTCCGAGGGGGTCAGCACAGATACGCAGTATTTT CASSSEGVSTDTQYF
TRBJ2-5 TRBD2 NA TRBV28 TGTGCCAGCAGGAGTAGCGGGGGGGCGTGGGAGACCCAGTACTTC CASRSSGGAWETQYF
TRBJ1-3 TRBD1 NA TRBV5-4 TGTGCCAGCAGCAGTGACAGGGGCGAGACGGACACCATATATTTT CASSSDRGETDTIYF
TRBJ1-3 NA NA TRBV19 TGTGCCAGTAGTCCCCGAGACAGTTCTGGAAACACCATATATTTT CASSPRDSSGNTIYF
TRBJ1-1 NA once TRBV4-3 TGCGCCAGCAGCCAAGTTCGTCGCAGTGAAGCTTTCTTT CASSQVRRSEAFF
TRBJ1-3 NA many TRBV14 TGTGCCAGCAGCCAGAGGTTTGGAAACACCATATATTTT CASSQRFGNTIYF
TRBJ1-2 TRBD1 NA TRBV6-5 TGTGCCAGCAGTTTTAACCCCCAGGGGGGTGGCTACACCTTC CASSFNPQGGGYTF
TRBJ2-5 NA once TRBV7-7 TGTGCTAGCAGCTTGGCGGGGGCTGTTAGAGAGACCCAGTACTTC CASSLAGAVRETQYF
TRBJ2-5 NA NA TRBV4-3 TGCGCCAGCAGCCAAGCCCCGCCGACAGCTCGGTACCAAGAGACCCAGTACTTC CASSQAPPTARYQETQYF
TRBJ1-3 NA NA TRBV11-2 TGTGCCAGCAGCTTACGGGAGGGGGGACTACCTGGAAACACCATATATTTT CASSLREGGLPGNTIYF
TRBJ2-3 NA NA TRBV19 TGTGCCAGTAGTTTTATGGCTAGCCCAAGAGATACGCAGTATTTT CASSFMASPRDTQYF
TRBJ1-2 NA NA TRBV9 TGTGCCAGCAGCGTAGGAGCCCGTCCGGACTATGGCTACACCTTC CASSVGARPDYGYTF
TRBJ2-1 TRBD1 NA TRBV27 TGTGCCAGCAGTTCGAACCGGGACAGGGTCAATGAGCAGTTCTTC CASSSNRDRVNEQFF
TRBJ2-7 NA NA TRBV5-5 TGTGCCAGCAGCTTGGACGGGGGATCGTCCTACGAGCAGTACTTC CASSLDGGSSYEQYF
TRBJ2-1 NA NA TRBV4-2 TGTGCCAGCAGCCAAGATATAGGAGGGGTAGGTGAGCAGTTCTTC CASSQDIGGVGEQFF
TRBJ2-5 TRBD2 NA TRBV7-2 TGTGCCAGCAGCGCCCAAGCGGGGAGACAAGAGACCCAGTACTTC CASSAQAGRQETQYF
TRBJ2-5 NA NA TRBV6-2/TRBV6-3 TGTGCCAGCAGTAGACCTCAGGGAAGTCCAGAGACCCAGTACTTC CASSRPQGSPETQYF
TRBJ1-5 NA NA TRBV5-8 TGTGCCAGCAGCTTGCTGGGACGGGGGAATCAGCCCCAGCATTTT CASSLLGRGNQPQHF
TRBJ1-1 NA NA TRBV7-9 TGTGCCAGCAGCTCCCCCGGTCGCACTGAAGCTTTCTTT CASSSPGRTEAFF
TRBJ1-4 NA NA TRBV27 TGTGCCAGCAGAGCGGCCCTGGCGGCAACTAATGAAAAACTGTTTTTT CASRAALAATNEKLFF
TRBJ2-3 NA NA TRBV7-8 TGTGCCAGCAGCGTAATCGGGGGGCCCAGCACAGATACGCAGTATTTT CASSVIGGPSTDTQYF